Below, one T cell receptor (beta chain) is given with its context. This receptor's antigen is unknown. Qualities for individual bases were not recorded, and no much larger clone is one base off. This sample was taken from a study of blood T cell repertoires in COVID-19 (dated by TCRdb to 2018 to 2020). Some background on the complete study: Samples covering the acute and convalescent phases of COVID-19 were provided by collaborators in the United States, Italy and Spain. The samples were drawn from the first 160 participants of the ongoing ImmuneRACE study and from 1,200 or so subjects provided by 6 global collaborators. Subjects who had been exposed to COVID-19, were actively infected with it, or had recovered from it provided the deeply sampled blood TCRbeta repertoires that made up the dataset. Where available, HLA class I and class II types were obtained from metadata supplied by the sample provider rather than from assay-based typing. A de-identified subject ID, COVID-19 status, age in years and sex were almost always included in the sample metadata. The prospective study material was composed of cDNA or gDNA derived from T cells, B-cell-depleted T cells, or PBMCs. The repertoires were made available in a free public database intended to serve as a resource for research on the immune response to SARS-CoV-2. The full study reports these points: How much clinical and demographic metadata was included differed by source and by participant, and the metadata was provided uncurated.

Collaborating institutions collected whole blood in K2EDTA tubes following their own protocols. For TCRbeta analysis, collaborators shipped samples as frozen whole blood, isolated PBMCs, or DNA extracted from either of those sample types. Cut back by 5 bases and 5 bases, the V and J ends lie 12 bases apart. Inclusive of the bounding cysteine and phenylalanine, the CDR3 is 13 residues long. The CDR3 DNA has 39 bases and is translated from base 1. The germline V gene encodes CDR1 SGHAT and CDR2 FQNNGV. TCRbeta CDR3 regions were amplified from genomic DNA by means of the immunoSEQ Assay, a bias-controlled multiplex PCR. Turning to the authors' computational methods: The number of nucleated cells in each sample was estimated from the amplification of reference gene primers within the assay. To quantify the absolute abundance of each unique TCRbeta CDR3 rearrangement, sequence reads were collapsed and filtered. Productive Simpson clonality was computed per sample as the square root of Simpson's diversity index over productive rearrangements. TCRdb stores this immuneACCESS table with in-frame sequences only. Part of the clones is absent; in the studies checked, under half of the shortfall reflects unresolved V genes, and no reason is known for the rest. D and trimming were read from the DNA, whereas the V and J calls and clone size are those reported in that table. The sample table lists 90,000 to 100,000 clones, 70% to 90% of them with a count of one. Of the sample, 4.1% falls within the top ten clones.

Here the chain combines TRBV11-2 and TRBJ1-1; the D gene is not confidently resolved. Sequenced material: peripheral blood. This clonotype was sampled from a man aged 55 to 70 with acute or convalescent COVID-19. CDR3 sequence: CASSPVEPTEAFF. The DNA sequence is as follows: TGTGCCAGCAGCCCAGTGGAGCCGACTGAAGCTTTCTTT.